This TCR beta chain was sequenced during a study of blood T cells in healthy people across ages. General study results and limits: It was the long-lived donors that had more naive CD4+ cells and higher diversity than aged donors. Diversity estimated from one million T cells was considered an underestimate.

Next came a second PCR, run for about 6 to 11 cycles, which used a sample-barcoded 5' primer along with a J-beta primer mix. TCRdb itself ran the 5' RACE reads through MiXCR, one entry per CDR3 protein. The table records some 1.7 million distinct CDR3 sequences, roughly 27% of them present only once. Only a few counts were recorded for this clonotype. Its antigen is unknown. V lost 7 bases and J lost 6; bases outside the gene matches: 7. The CDR3 spans 12 residues. Germline values: CDR1 DFQATT, CDR2 SNEGSKA (reference sequence). Each donor supplied 8 to 10 milliliters of peripheral blood. Extraction of total RNA produced a minimum of 5.5 micrograms from each sample.

Specimen: blood. The genes are TRBV20-1 and TRBJ1-1, with 8 nucleotides matching TRBD1. The TCR sequence derives from a woman in her 30s in good health. CDR3 in amino acids: CSVSDRDAEAFF. In nucleotides, the CDR3 is TGCAGTGTCTCGGACAGGGACGCTGAAGCTTTCTTT.